The rows below give T cell receptor beta chains drawn from one sample of a study of T cells in Graves' hyperthyroidism and ophthalmopathy. TCRdb independently ran MiXCR on the multiplex PCR reads; one entry per CDR3 protein. The sample has 550,000 to 850,000 distinct CDR3 sequences, roughly 20% seen once. Specimen: blood. These receptors were obtained from a woman in her fifties or sixties with Graves' hyperthyroidism that later progressed to Graves' ophthalmopathy. Both conserved end residues are part of each CDR3. Fields, in order: J gene, D gene, CDR3 length, clone size, V gene, CDR3 DNA, CDR3 protein. The D gene is left open where the match is weak. Clone size is not always given. Where it is, it says once, few, many or a class for expanded clones.

j_gene: TRBJ1-5; d_gene: .; len: 14; abundance: .; v_gene: TRBV4-1; CDR3nt: TGCGCCGAACACTCAAACGGGGGCAATCAGCCCCAGCATTTT; CDR3aa: CAEHSNGGNQPQHF
j_gene: TRBJ1-4; d_gene: .; len: 15; abundance: .; v_gene: TRBV6-1; CDR3nt: TGTGCCAGCAGTGAAACAAGGGGCTTAAATGAAAAACTGTTTTTT; CDR3aa: CASSETRGLNEKLFF
j_gene: TRBJ2-5; d_gene: .; len: 14; abundance: few; v_gene: TRBV4-1; CDR3nt: TGCGCCAGCAGCCCCGACCCGGGGCCAGAGACCCAGTACTTC; CDR3aa: CASSPDPGPETQYF
j_gene: TRBJ1-6; d_gene: .; len: 15; abundance: many; v_gene: TRBV3-1; CDR3nt: TGTGCCAGCAGCCAAAATCTCCAGGGTGATTCACCCCTCCACTTT; CDR3aa: CASSQNLQGDSPLHF
j_gene: TRBJ2-5; d_gene: .; len: 15; abundance: many; v_gene: TRBV11-2; CDR3nt: TGTGCCAGCAGCTCCTCGAGACAGTTAAGAGAGACCCAGTACTTC; CDR3aa: CASSSSRQLRETQYF
j_gene: TRBJ1-4; d_gene: TRBD1; len: 15; abundance: .; v_gene: TRBV5-1; CDR3nt: TGCGCCAGCAGCTGGGGACAGGGCGAGAATGAAAAACTGTTTTTT; CDR3aa: CASSWGQGENEKLFF
j_gene: TRBJ2-7; d_gene: .; len: 13; abundance: few; v_gene: TRBV19; CDR3nt: TGTGCCAGTAGTATTTACAGGGACTACGAGCAGTACTTC; CDR3aa: CASSIYRDYEQYF
j_gene: TRBJ1-2; d_gene: TRBD1; len: 13; abundance: .; v_gene: TRBV10-2; CDR3nt: TGCGCCAGCAGTGAACAGGGGTTCTATGGCTACACCTTC; CDR3aa: CASSEQGFYGYTF
j_gene: TRBJ1-6; d_gene: TRBD1; len: 18; abundance: few; v_gene: TRBV5-1; CDR3nt: TGCGCCAGCAGCCCCACCGGGACAGGAGGCCCTAATAATTCACCCCTCCACTTT; CDR3aa: CASSPTGTGGPNNSPLHF
j_gene: TRBJ1-2; d_gene: .; len: 16; abundance: many; v_gene: TRBV4-1; CDR3nt: TGCGCCAGCAGCCAAGATCGGGGAACACAGCAATATGGCTACACCTTC; CDR3aa: CASSQDRGTQQYGYTF
j_gene: TRBJ1-1; d_gene: .; len: 15; abundance: many; v_gene: TRBV20-1; CDR3nt: TGCAGTGCTAGAAAGGCAGACGGAGACAGCACTGAAGCTTTCTTT; CDR3aa: CSARKADGDSTEAFF
j_gene: TRBJ1-1; d_gene: .; len: 14; abundance: few; v_gene: TRBV27; CDR3nt: TGTGCCAGCAGTTTTGGGGGGGCGGACACTGAAGCTTTCTTT; CDR3aa: CASSFGGADTEAFF
j_gene: TRBJ1-3; d_gene: TRBD1; len: 15; abundance: .; v_gene: TRBV9; CDR3nt: TGTGCCAGCAGCGCCGGGACAGGGGTTGGAAACACCATATATTTT; CDR3aa: CASSAGTGVGNTIYF
j_gene: TRBJ2-5; d_gene: TRBD1; len: 14; abundance: few; v_gene: TRBV29-1; CDR3nt: TGCAGCGTTGCCCTGACAGGGGACGGGGAGACCCAGTACTTC; CDR3aa: CSVALTGDGETQYF
j_gene: TRBJ2-3; d_gene: TRBD1; len: 15; abundance: many; v_gene: TRBV5-1; CDR3nt: TGCGCCAGCAGATCTACAGGGGACCTCACAGATACGCAGTATTTT; CDR3aa: CASRSTGDLTDTQYF
j_gene: TRBJ1-5; d_gene: .; len: 16; abundance: few; v_gene: TRBV6-1; CDR3nt: TGTGCCAGCAGTTTTTACTCCAGGGTTGGCAATCAGCCCCAGCATTTT; CDR3aa: CASSFYSRVGNQPQHF
j_gene: TRBJ2-5; d_gene: .; len: 15; abundance: many; v_gene: TRBV7-2; CDR3nt: TGTGCCAGCAGCCCCGGACTCTATCACAGGGAGACCCAGTACTTC; CDR3aa: CASSPGLYHRETQYF
j_gene: TRBJ2-7; d_gene: .; len: 13; abundance: many; v_gene: TRBV5-1; CDR3nt: TGCGCCAGCAGCCTGGACATATCCTACGAGCAGTACTTC; CDR3aa: CASSLDISYEQYF
j_gene: TRBJ2-2; d_gene: .; len: 12; abundance: .; v_gene: TRBV29-1; CDR3nt: TGCAGCGTTGAGGCAGGGAACGGGGAGCTGTTTTTT; CDR3aa: CSVEAGNGELFF
j_gene: TRBJ2-3; d_gene: .; len: 14; abundance: .; v_gene: TRBV7-8; CDR3nt: TGTGCCAGCAGCTTGGGGCCCCACACAGATACGCAGTATTTT; CDR3aa: CASSLGPHTDTQYF
j_gene: TRBJ1-1; d_gene: .; len: 17; abundance: many; v_gene: TRBV6-1; CDR3nt: TGTGCCAGCAGTATACTGGCGGGGGGGCGTACGTTCACTGAAGCTTTCTTT; CDR3aa: CASSILAGGRTFTEAFF
j_gene: TRBJ1-1; d_gene: .; len: 14; abundance: .; v_gene: TRBV15; CDR3nt: TGTGCCACCAGCGGTAGGGGCGGTAGCACTGAAGCTTTCTTT; CDR3aa: CATSGRGGSTEAFF